The present entry profiles one T cell receptor beta chain with its context. Its antigen is currently unknown. Sequencing used immunoSEQ multiplex PCR; TCRdb keeps in-frame clones, though not all of them. The data contain about 2,500,000 clones, more than 90% of them seen just once; the ten biggest clones take up roughly 0.13%. The entry originates in a study of shared clonotypes between healthy human individuals. Findings and limits, study-wide: A few donors had around 5% of their naive CD4 clonotypes in common.

The material sequenced was naive CD4+ T cells sorted from blood. Documented subset: CD45RA+ positively selected. The source is a man aged 18 to 35 in good health.

Here the CDR3 reads CASSELASGNQPQHF. Here the CDR3 DNA reads TGTGCCAGCAGTGAATTGGCTTCGGGCAATCAGCCCCAGCATTTT. This chain uses TRBV2 with TRBJ1-5; D is unresolved. The germline V and J ends were trimmed by 2 bases and 2 bases, with 10 bases remaining between them. Per germline, CDR1 SNHLY and CDR2 FYNNEI. CDR3 length: 15 residues.